Presented here are 24 T cell receptor beta chains from one specimen sequenced in a study of identical twins. TCRdb re-analysed the 5' RACE reads in MiXCR, keeping a single row per CDR3 protein. The sample records approximately 490,000 distinct CDR3 sequences, around 20% being singletons. In addition, the sample was reused for a study of yellow fever vaccine responses in identical twins.

The specimen sequenced was CD4+ T cells sorted from blood. The receptor set was obtained from a woman aged 18 to 35 in good health.

There are a few counts of this clonotype. V is TRBV2 and J is TRBJ2-5; 7 bases match TRBD2. The V and J ends lost 1 base and 4 bases, in that order; junction bases with no gene match: 9. Germline-derived CDR1 and CDR2 are SNHLY and FYNNEI. The CDR3 loop spans 16 amino acids. The CDR3: CASSEGGEGRRETQYF. CDR3 DNA sequence: TGTGCCAGCAGTGAAGGGGGGGAGGGCCGGCGAGAGACCCAGTACTTC.

The chain employs TRBV6-1 and TRBJ1-1; D call uncertain. V gave up 0 bases and J gave up 5 bases, with 16 bases separating them. The CDR3 consists of 16 residues. From germline, CDR1 is MNHNS and CDR2 SASEGT. CDR3 residues: CASSEAAGGRGTEAFF. The CDR3 DNA follows: TGTGCCAGCAGTGAAGCGGCTGGCGGTAGAGGGACTGAAGCTTTCTTT.

This clonotype was counted at least ten times. This rearrangement joins TRBV29-1 to TRBJ1-1; the D gene is possibly TRBD1 (5 bases). The CDR3 extends over 11 amino acids. Germline CDR1 is SQVTM and CDR2 is ANQGSEA. V was cut by 5 bases and J by 10 bases, with 14 bases left in between. The chain's CDR3 is CSVPSQGRAFF. The CDR3 region has the DNA TGCAGCGTTCCGTCTCAGGGTCGAGCTTTCTTT.

This clonotype was counted a few times. The chain combines TRBV12-3 or TRBV12-4 with TRBJ2-2, with D tentatively TRBD1 (5 bases). V gave up 6 bases and J gave up 5 bases, with 16 bases separating them. The CDR3 loop spans 15 amino acids. The chain's CDR3 is CASRTGHGWTGELFF. The CDR3 nucleotides are TGTGCCAGCAGAACAGGTCATGGGTGGACCGGGGAGCTGTTTTTT.

This clonotype has a handful of counts. The chain combines TRBV27 with TRBJ2-1, with TRBD2 as a possible D gene (6 bases). This CDR3 comprises 14 residues. V dropped 1 base and J dropped 6 bases, with 10 bases sitting between them. CDR1 and CDR2 from the germline V gene are MNHEY and SMNVEV (reference sequence). CDR3: CASSLFGGSNEQFF. The CDR3 DNA reads as TGTGCCAGCAGTTTATTTGGGGGGAGCAATGAGCAGTTCTTC.

V gene TRBV5-1 combines with J gene TRBJ2-2; possibly TRBD2 for D (5 bases). Trimming stripped 4 bases from V and 1 base from J, with 14 bases between. The CDR3 loop spans 16 amino acids. The germline gives CDR1 SGHRS, CDR2 YFSETQ. The CDR3 DNA follows: TGCGCCAGCAGCCCGGCGGTCGCGGGGAACACCGGGGAGCTGTTTTTT. Translation: CASSPAVAGNTGELFF. Using reference TRBV5-1 and TRBJ2-2 for the parts outside the CDR3, the full variable domain is KAGVTQTPRYLIKTRGQQVTLSCSPISGHRSVSWYQQTPGQGLQFLFEYFSETQRNKGNFPGRFSGRQFSNSRSEMNVSTLELGDSALYLCASSPAVAGNTGELFFGEGSRLTVL.

The chain is built from TRBV5-1 and TRBJ2-6, with 14 bases aligning to TRBD2. Germline V gives CDR1 SGHRS, CDR2 YFSETQ. This CDR3 spans 19 amino acids. With V trimmed by 4 bases and J by 1 base, 7 bases remained unmatched. In DNA form, the CDR3 reads TGCGCCAGCAGCCTAATGGGACTAGCGGGAGTTTCTGGGGCCAACGTCCTGACTTTC. The encoded protein is CASSLMGLAGVSGANVLTF.

The rearrangement links TRBV6-5 to TRBJ1-5, with 9 bases identical to TRBD1. Trimming cost V 0 bases and J 6 bases; bases outside gene matches: 6. The CDR3 totals 16 residues. The germline V gene has CDR1 MNHEY and CDR2 SVGAGI. The DNA of the CDR3 is TGTGCCAGCAGTTACTCGGGGACAGGGCGGACTCAGCCCCAGCATTTT. Translated: CASSYSGTGRTQPQHF.

V and J are TRBV7-2 and TRBJ2-1; tentative D call: TRBD2 (5 bases). Germline V gene data show CDR1 as SGHTA and CDR2 as FQGNSA. Deletions cut 7 bases from V and 4 bases from J, with 17 bases between. The CDR3 is 15 residues long. The CDR3 nucleotides are TGTGCCAGCACGGGATGGGCCAAGTCTTACAATGAGCAGTTCTTC. This encodes CASTGWAKSYNEQFF.

The rearrangement links TRBV4-1 to TRBJ2-4; tentative D call: TRBD1 (5 bases). CDR3 length: 15 amino acids. CDR1 and CDR2 from the germline V gene are MGHRA and YSYEKL. Trimming shortened V by 0 bases and J by 7 bases, and 13 bases separated the two germline ends. In nucleotides, the CDR3 is TGCGCCAGCAGCCAAGATACCCAGGGATGGAACATTCAGTACTTC. This translates into CASSQDTQGWNIQYF.

This clonotype was seen a handful of times. This sequence joins TRBV11-2 and TRBJ2-2; unclear D gene. V was shortened by 0 bases and J by 6 bases, with 8 bases between the two germline ends. Germline-derived CDR1 and CDR2 are SGHAT and FQNNGV. This CDR3 has 14 residues. CDR3 nucleotides: TGTGCCAGCAGCTTAGATCTGCCGCCCGGGGAGCTGTTTTTT. As protein: CASSLDLPPGELFF.

This chain joins TRBV5-6 and TRBJ2-5; no firm D call. This CDR3 comprises 13 residues. The V gene lost 8 bases and the J gene lost 4 bases, with 15 bases spanning the gap. Per germline, CDR1 SGHDT and CDR2 YYEEEE. The CDR3 reads CASQTALRETQYF. As DNA, the CDR3 is TGTGCCAGTCAAACGGCCCTGCGAGAGACCCAGTACTTC.

Only a few counts were recorded for this clonotype. The chain combines TRBV28 with TRBJ1-1; D remains unclear. With 3 bases removed from V and 9 bases from J, the gap between germline ends came to 11 bases. The CDR3 runs 12 residues. The germline V gene encodes CDR1 MDHEN and CDR2 SYDVKM. The CDR3 loop reads CASSFDLTQAFF. The CDR3 coding sequence is TGTGCCAGCAGTTTTGATCTCACGCAAGCTTTCTTT.

This clonotype showed up just a few times. The chain links TRBV5-1 to TRBJ1-2; 7 positions agree with TRBD1. This CDR3 spans 14 amino acids. The ends lost 7 bases at V and 6 bases at J; junction bases unmatched: 12. The germline CDR1 and CDR2 sequences are SGHRS and YFSETQ. The CDR3 loop is CASHQGGFGHGYTF. CDR3 bases: TGCGCCAGCCACCAGGGGGGCTTCGGCCATGGCTACACCTTC. Combining the CDR3 with reference TRBV5-1 and TRBJ1-2 gives the whole variable domain KAGVTQTPRYLIKTRGQQVTLSCSPISGHRSVSWYQQTPGQGLQFLFEYFSETQRNKGNFPGRFSGRQFSNSRSEMNVSTLELGDSALYLCASHQGGFGHGYTFGSGTRLTVV.

This clonotype has more than one count but fewer than ten. The CDR3 sequence is CATADRGGNQPQHF. DNA of the CDR3: TGTGCCACCGCCGACAGGGGCGGCAATCAGCCCCAGCATTTT. The chain joins TRBV24-1 to TRBJ1-5; 8 bases map to TRBD1. V shed 9 bases, J shed 2 bases, and the junction held 5 bases outside the gene matches. The length of the CDR3 is 14 residues. Germline V gene data show CDR1 as KGHDR and CDR2 as SFDVKD.

The V and J genes are TRBV10-3 and TRBJ2-7; D not certain. Germline loops: CDR1 ENHRY, CDR2 SYGVKD. Trimming pared 3 bases from V and 3 bases from J, leaving 6 bases between. This CDR3 has 12 residues. The CDR3 DNA is TGTGCCATCAGTGATAAGGACTACGAGCAGTACTTC. Translation gives CAISDKDYEQYF.

The V and J genes are TRBV20-1 and TRBJ2-1; 10 positions match TRBD2. CDR3 size: 15 residues. The V and J ends lost 6 bases and 3 bases, in that order; junction bases with no gene match: 8. Looked up from germline, CDR1 is DFQATT and CDR2 is SNEGSKA (reference sequence). CDR3 sequence reads: CSAPISGGNYNEQFF. CDR3 sequence (DNA): TGCAGTGCCCCTATTAGCGGGGGGAACTACAATGAGCAGTTCTTC.

The chain couples TRBV12-3 or TRBV12-4 to TRBJ2-1; 11 positions agree with TRBD2. This CDR3 is built from 16 residues. Trimming took 6 bases from V and 3 from J; bases not matched to a gene: 7. CDR3 loop: CASRPLAGVLYNEQFF. The CDR3, as DNA: TGTGCCAGCAGGCCACTAGCGGGAGTACTCTACAATGAGCAGTTCTTC.

This clonotype has a handful of counts. The genes are TRBV10-3 and TRBJ2-7, with 10 bases identical to TRBD2. V lost 3 bases to trimming and J lost 3 bases; unmatched junction nucleotides: 2. CDR3 length equals 14 residues. The germline V gene has CDR1 ENHRY and CDR2 SYGVKD. The CDR3 loop reads CAISDLAGDYEQYF. For the CDR3, the DNA is TGTGCCATCAGTGACCTAGCGGGGGACTACGAGCAGTACTTC.

V and J are TRBV12-3 or TRBV12-4 and TRBJ2-3, with 13 bases aligning to TRBD2. The J segment lost 0 bases and the V segment lost 1 base, leaving 4 bases of the junction unmatched. This CDR3 is 18 amino acids long. DNA for the CDR3: TGTGCCAGCAGTTTAGGGGGACTAGCGGGATCTAGCACAGATACGCAGTATTTT. Amino acid sequence: CASSLGGLAGSSTDTQYF.

The table lists this clonotype with a few counts. The chain joins TRBV20-1 to TRBJ2-3, with TRBD2 as a possible D gene (5 bases). Looked up from germline, CDR1 is DFQATT and CDR2 is SNEGSKA (reference sequence). The CDR3 sequence is 14 residues long. The V end was cut by 3 bases, the J end by 6 bases, with 16 bases between. CDR3 bases: TGCAGTGCTAGTCCTCCCGCCAGAGGGGATACGCAGTATTTT. This sequence encodes CSASPPARGDTQYF.

The chain is built from TRBV20-1 and TRBJ2-7; D unclear. The V end lost 3 bases, the J end lost 7 bases, and 19 bases lay between the germline ends. Germline assignment: CDR1 DFQATT and CDR2 SNEGSKA (reference sequence). CDR3 length: 14 amino acids. The CDR3 here is CSASLARTPGEQYF. As DNA, the CDR3 is TGCAGTGCTAGTTTGGCCCGAACCCCTGGAGAGCAGTACTTC.

This clonotype was detected ten times or more. This chain connects TRBV24-1 to TRBJ2-1; D gene unclear. Germline V gene data show CDR1 as KGHDR and CDR2 as SFDVKD. This CDR3 has 17 amino acids. Trimming cost V 0 bases and J 5 bases, with 16 bases left between them. CDR3 nucleotide sequence: TGTGCCACCAGTGATTTGAGGTTCGCGGTTTACCACAATGAGCAGTTCTTC. Encoded protein: CATSDLRFAVYHNEQFF.

The genes are TRBV19 and TRBJ1-5; D is possibly TRBD1 (5 bases). The V gene lost 3 bases and the J gene lost 1 base, with 16 bases spanning the gap. The CDR3 length is 17 residues. Per the germline V gene, CDR1 is LNHDA and CDR2 is SQIVND (reference sequence). Written as DNA, the CDR3 is TGTGCCAGTAGTATGGCCCAGGGACGGGCGAGCAATCAGCCCCAGCATTTT. It specifies CASSMAQGRASNQPQHF.